This T cell receptor (beta chain) was retrieved from a study of blood T cell repertoires in COVID-19. V was pared by 0 bases and J by 2 bases, with 1 base of the junction left unmatched. The CDR3 is made up of 16 amino acids. CDR1 is SGHRS and CDR2 is YFSETQ in the germline V gene. Per the original methods: Estimates of nucleated cell counts were drawn from the amplification of reference gene primers. Profiled with immunoSEQ multiplex PCR; TCRdb holds only in-frame clones, not every one. V and J calls and clone size follow that table, whereas D and trimming were derived from the DNA. The data show some 220,000 clones, roughly 86% seen once.

The source material was peripheral blood. This clonotype was sampled from a man aged 50 or older with acute or convalescent COVID-19. The chain couples TRBV5-1 to TRBJ1-6; 8 nucleotides agree with TRBD1. For the CDR3, the DNA is TGCGCCAGCAGCTTGGAACAGGGGGCCTATAATTCACCCCTCCACTTT. This encodes CASSLEQGAYNSPLHF.